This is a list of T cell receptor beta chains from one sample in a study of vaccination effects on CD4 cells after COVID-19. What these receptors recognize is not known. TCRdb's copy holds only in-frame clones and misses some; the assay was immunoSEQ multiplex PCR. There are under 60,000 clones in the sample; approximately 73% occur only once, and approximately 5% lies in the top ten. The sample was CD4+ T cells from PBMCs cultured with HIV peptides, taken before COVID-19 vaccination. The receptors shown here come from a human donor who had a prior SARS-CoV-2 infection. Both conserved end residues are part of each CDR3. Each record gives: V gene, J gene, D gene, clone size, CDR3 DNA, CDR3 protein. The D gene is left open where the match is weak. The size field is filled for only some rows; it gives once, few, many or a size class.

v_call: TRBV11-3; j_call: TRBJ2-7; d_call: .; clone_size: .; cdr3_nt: TGTGCCAGCAGCTTCCCCGGGCTCTCCTACGAGCAGTACTTC; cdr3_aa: CASSFPGLSYEQYF
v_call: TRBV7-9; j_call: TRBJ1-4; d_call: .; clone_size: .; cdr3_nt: TGTGCCAGCAGCTTATTAGAGGACAAAGCAACTAATGAAAAACTGTTTTTT; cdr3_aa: CASSLLEDKATNEKLFF
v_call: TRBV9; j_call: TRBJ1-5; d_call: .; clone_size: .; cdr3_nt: TGTGCCAGCAGCGTAGGAGAGGGTCAGCCCCAGCATTTT; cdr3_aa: CASSVGEGQPQHF
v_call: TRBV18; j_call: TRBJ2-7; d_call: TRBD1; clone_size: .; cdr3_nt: TGTGCCAGCTCATTGGCGGGACAGGGCCGGTTCGAGCAGTACTTC; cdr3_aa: CASSLAGQGRFEQYF
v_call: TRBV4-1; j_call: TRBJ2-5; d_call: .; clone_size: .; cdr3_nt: TGCGCCAGCAGCCAAGTGGGTCCCGGGACAAGTAGAATCCAAGAGACCCAGTACTTC; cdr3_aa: CASSQVGPGTSRIQETQYF
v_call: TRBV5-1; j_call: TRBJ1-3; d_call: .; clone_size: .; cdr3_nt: TGCGCCAGCAGCCAAAGGGGCACGGGCGGAAACACCATATATTTT; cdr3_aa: CASSQRGTGGNTIYF
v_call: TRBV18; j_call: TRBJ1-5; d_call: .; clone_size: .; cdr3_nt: TGTGCCAGCTCACCACTACGGACGGGGGGAAATCAGCCCCAGCATTTT; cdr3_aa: CASSPLRTGGNQPQHF
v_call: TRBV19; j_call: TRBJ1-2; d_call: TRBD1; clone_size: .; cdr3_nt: TGTGCCAGTAGAGGGACAGGAGAACGCTATGGCTACACCTTC; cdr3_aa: CASRGTGERYGYTF
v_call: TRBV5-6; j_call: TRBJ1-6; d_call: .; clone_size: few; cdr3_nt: TGTGCCAGCAGCACAGGACTCTCGGCGGGCTATAATTCACCCCTCCACTTT; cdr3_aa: CASSTGLSAGYNSPLHF
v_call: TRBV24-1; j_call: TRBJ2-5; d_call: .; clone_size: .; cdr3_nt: TGTGCCACCAGTGGCGTAGGGTACCAAGAGACCCAGTACTTC; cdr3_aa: CATSGVGYQETQYF
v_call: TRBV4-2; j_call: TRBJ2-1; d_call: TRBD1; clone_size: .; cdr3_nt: TGTGCCAGCAGCCCGTCAGGGGACAGGGTCCATGAGCAGTTCTTC; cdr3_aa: CASSPSGDRVHEQFF
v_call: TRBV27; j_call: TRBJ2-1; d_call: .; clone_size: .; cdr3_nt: TGTGCCAGCAGTCCCTATTTGGCGGTCGCGGGCAATGAGCAGTTCTTC; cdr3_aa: CASSPYLAVAGNEQFF
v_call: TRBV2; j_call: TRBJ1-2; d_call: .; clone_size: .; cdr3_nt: TGTGCCAGCAGTGAACGACAGGCCGGTTACTATGGCTACACCTTC; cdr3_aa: CASSERQAGYYGYTF
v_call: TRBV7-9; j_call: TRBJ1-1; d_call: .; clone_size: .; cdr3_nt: TGTGCCAGCAGTCTCGGCCGATTTAACACTGAAGCTTTCTTT; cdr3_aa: CASSLGRFNTEAFF
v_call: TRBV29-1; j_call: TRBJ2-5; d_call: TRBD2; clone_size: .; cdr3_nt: TGCAGCGCCCAAGCGGGGGGGTGGGAGACCCAGTACTTC; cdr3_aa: CSAQAGGWETQYF